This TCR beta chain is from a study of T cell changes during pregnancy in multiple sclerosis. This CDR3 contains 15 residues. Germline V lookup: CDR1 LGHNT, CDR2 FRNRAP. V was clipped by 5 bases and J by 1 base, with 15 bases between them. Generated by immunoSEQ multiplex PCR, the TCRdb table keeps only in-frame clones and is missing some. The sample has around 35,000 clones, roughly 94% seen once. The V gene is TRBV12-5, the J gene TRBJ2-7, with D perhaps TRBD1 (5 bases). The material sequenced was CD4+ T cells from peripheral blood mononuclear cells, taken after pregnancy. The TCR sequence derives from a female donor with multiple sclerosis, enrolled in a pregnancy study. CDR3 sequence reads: CASGPWLPGSYEQYF. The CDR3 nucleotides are TGTGCTAGTGGTCCCTGGCTTCCAGGGTCCTACGAGCAGTACTTC.